These T cell receptor beta chains were read from a single sample in a study of CXCR3-negative and CXCR3-positive naive CD8 T cells. TCRdb reprocessed the 5' RACE reads; each CDR3 protein has one entry and no DNA is given. In total, the table holds around 88,000 distinct CDR3 sequences. Source material: naive CXCR3+ CD8+ T cells from blood. The origin of the receptors is a human donor in good health. Some clones in this sample may be carry-over from other donors' samples. The CDR3 runs from the conserved cysteine through the conserved F or W. The size entry is marked missing in some rows and otherwise reads once, few, many or a size class.

CSDYSGPSYEQYF	TRBV29-1	.	13	TRBJ2-7
CSALGEKNSYEQYF	TRBV20-1	.	14	TRBJ2-7
CATSRDQGVGVEAFF	TRBV15	.	15	TRBJ1-1
CMLGEVTEAFF	TRBV20-1	.	11	TRBJ1-1
CASSEWGNGEKLFF	TRBV25-1	.	14	TRBJ1-4
CASSFSGGNEQFF	TRBV7-3	.	13	TRBJ2-1
CASSEREANQPQHF	TRBV28	.	14	TRBJ1-5
CASSYTAGVSYNEQFF	TRBV6-5	.	16	TRBJ2-1
CSASGLAGGPSSIEQFF	TRBV20-1	.	17	TRBJ2-1
CASSSYPGGNEQYF	TRBV5-1	.	14	TRBJ2-7
CASRLNYNEQFF	TRBV6-2/TRBV6-3	.	12	TRBJ2-1
CASSLPRQPLPSGNTIYF	TRBV12-3/TRBV12-4	.	18	TRBJ1-3
CASLGIYNEQFF	TRBV19	.	12	TRBJ2-1
CASSSPGPLQGYTF	TRBV6-6	.	14	TRBJ1-2
CASSAGTEAFF	TRBV12-3/TRBV12-4	.	11	TRBJ1-1
CASSYSWVREGTGELFF	TRBV6-5	.	17	TRBJ2-2
CASNTQGSYEQYF	TRBV12-3/TRBV12-4	.	13	TRBJ2-7
CACSPTGDRVTDTQYF	TRBV5-1	medium-sized	16	TRBJ2-3
CASSTSGESTETQYF	TRBV2	.	15	TRBJ2-5
CASRGREEAFF	TRBV12-3/TRBV12-4	.	11	TRBJ1-1
CASSYSAPRTQYF	TRBV28	.	13	TRBJ2-3
CASRDRGETYEQYF	TRBV10-2	.	14	TRBJ2-7
CASSQELALQETQYF	TRBV7-8	.	15	TRBJ2-5
CASSLDAPHSYEQYF	TRBV5-1	.	15	TRBJ2-7
CSVPARGHSNEQFF	TRBV29-1	.	14	TRBJ2-1
CASWNATNYGYTF	TRBV18	.	13	TRBJ1-2
CASRIRGTDSNQPQHF	TRBV27	.	16	TRBJ1-5
CSARGGAETGELFF	TRBV20-1	.	14	TRBJ2-2
CASSPSGVRANEQFF	TRBV9	.	15	TRBJ2-1
CATSRDKGQNYEQYF	TRBV15	.	15	TRBJ2-7
CSVEDPGYEQFF	TRBV29-1	.	12	TRBJ2-1
CASSHPPGRGAYNEQFF	TRBV28	.	17	TRBJ2-1
CASSHEGQGVPYNEQFF	TRBV4-2	.	17	TRBJ2-1
CASSFGQFSYEQYF	TRBV5-1	.	14	TRBJ2-7
CASSLVGNWGTGELFF	TRBV6-5	.	16	TRBJ2-2
CASSYSESYEQYF	TRBV6-5	.	13	TRBJ2-7
CASSPRTDATNEKLFF	TRBV9	.	16	TRBJ1-4
CASRDGGTDTQYF	TRBV7-9	.	13	TRBJ2-3
CASSFLAGPYTEQFF	TRBV7-6	.	15	TRBJ2-1
CASSLGEYSDRGREKLFF	TRBV28	.	18	TRBJ1-4
CASSSLTSSYNEQFF	TRBV5-4	.	15	TRBJ2-1
CASALRDRDEQFF	TRBV6-4	.	13	TRBJ2-1
CASKEVGDTQYF	TRBV9	.	12	TRBJ2-3
CASSIRTGLNQPQHF	TRBV7-8	.	15	TRBJ1-5
CASSFTGTKGYTF	TRBV27	.	13	TRBJ1-2
CASSLGGPNRGRLYGYTF	TRBV7-2	.	18	TRBJ1-2
CASSLEGRGSEKLFF	TRBV5-1	.	15	TRBJ1-4
CASSQDPGIGEYGELFF	TRBV4-3	.	17	TRBJ2-2
CASSSVSYEQYF	TRBV28	.	12	TRBJ2-7
CSVAPGGAVEQYF	TRBV29-1	.	13	TRBJ2-7
CSAPIGAAGANVLTF	TRBV20-1	.	15	TRBJ2-6
CASSQAGGPDEAQYF	TRBV4-2	.	15	TRBJ2-5
CASSFTGASNQPQHF	TRBV27	.	15	TRBJ1-5
CATSRVGKGYGYTF	TRBV15	.	14	TRBJ1-2
CASSSTISSYNEQFF	TRBV14	.	15	TRBJ2-1
CASSSPSGSSYEQYF	TRBV7-9	.	15	TRBJ2-7
CASEDRNSYEQYF	TRBV6-1	.	13	TRBJ2-7
CSVVGQGDYGYTF	TRBV29-1	.	13	TRBJ1-2
CSVVGGSNQPQHF	TRBV29-1	.	13	TRBJ1-5